This TCR beta chain stems from a study of cytotoxic CD8 clonotypes in ibrutinib-treated CLL. Overall study context: A mean of around 260,000 productive templates and tens of thousands of productive rearrangements was obtained per sample. Study-wide findings and caveats: Sustained-remission and progressing patients had different sampling times. Clonality measured at baseline exceeded age-matched healthy donors, tracking circulating CD8+ T-cell counts. Clonality was higher at ibrutinib response and returned toward baseline at progression.

Sequenced by immunoSEQ multiplex PCR; TCRdb stores in-frame clones only, minus some. The top ten hold roughly 6% of the sample, which has some 350,000 clones, 67% seen once. Trimming left V 0 bases short and J 5 bases short, with 10 bases between. The germline V gene has CDR1 MGHRA and CDR2 YSYEKL. The CDR3 sequence is 14 residues long. For this clone: The antigen is undetermined.

The V gene is TRBV4-1, the J gene TRBJ2-5, with D possibly matching TRBD2 (6 bases). The receptor comes from a human donor with chronic lymphocytic leukemia. The specimen was PBMCs, collected after 36 months of ibrutinib treatment. The CDR3 protein is CASSQEGGLETQYF. As DNA, the CDR3 is TGCGCCAGCAGCCAAGAGGGGGGTCTGGAGACCCAGTACTTC.